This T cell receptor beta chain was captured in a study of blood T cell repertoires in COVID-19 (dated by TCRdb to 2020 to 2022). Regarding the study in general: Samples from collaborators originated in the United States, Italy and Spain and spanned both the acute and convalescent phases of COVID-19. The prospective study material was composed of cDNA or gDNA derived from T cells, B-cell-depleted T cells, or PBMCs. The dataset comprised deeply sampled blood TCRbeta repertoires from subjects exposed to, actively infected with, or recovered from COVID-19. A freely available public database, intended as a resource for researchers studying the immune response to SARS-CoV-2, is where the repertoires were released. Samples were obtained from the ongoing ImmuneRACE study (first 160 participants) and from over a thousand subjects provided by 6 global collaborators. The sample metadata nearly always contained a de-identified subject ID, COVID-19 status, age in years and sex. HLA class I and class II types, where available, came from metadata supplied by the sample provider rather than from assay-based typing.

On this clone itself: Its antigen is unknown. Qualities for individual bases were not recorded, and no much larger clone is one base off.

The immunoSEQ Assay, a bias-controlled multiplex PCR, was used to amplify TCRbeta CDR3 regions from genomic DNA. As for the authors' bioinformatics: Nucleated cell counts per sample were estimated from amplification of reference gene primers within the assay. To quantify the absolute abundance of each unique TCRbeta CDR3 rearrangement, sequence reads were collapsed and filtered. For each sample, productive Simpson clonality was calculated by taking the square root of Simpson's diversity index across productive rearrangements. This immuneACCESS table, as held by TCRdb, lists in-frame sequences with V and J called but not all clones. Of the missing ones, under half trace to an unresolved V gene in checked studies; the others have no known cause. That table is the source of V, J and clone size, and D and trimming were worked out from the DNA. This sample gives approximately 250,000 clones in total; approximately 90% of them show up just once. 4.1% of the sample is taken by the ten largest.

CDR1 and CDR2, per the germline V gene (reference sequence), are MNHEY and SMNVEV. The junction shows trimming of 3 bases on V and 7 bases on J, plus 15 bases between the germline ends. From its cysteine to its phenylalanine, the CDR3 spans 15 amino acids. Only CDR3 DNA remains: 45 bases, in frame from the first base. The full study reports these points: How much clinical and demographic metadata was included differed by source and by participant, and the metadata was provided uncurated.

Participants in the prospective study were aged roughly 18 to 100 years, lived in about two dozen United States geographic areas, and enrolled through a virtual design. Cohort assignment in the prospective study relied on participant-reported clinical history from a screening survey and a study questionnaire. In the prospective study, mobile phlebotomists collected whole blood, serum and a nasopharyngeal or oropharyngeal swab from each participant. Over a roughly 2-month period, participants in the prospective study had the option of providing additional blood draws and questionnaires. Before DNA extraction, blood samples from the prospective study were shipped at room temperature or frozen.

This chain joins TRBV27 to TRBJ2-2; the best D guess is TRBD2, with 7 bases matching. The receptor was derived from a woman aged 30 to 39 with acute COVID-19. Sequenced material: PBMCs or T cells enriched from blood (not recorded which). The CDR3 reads CASSFGAGAGGELFF. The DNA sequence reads TGTGCCAGCAGTTTTGGGGCGGGGGCGGGCGGGGAGCTGTTTTTT.